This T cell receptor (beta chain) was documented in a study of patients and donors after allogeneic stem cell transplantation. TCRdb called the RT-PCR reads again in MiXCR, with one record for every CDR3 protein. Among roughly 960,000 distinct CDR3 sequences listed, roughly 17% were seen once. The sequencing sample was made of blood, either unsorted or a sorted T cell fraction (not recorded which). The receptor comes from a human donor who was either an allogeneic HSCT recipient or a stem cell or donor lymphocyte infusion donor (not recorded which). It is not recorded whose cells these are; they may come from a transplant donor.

CDR3 sequence reads: CASSQDGGQTAEAFF. The CDR3 DNA reads as TGCGCCAGCAGCCAAGATGGAGGACAGACGGCTGAAGCTTTCTTT. The genes are TRBV4-3 and TRBJ1-1; perhaps TRBD1 as D (6 bases). The CDR3 consists of 15 residues. Germline V gene lookup returns CDR1 LGHNA and CDR2 YSLEER. Trimming removed 0 bases at V and 6 bases at J, with 14 bases between.